Sequencing of this T cell receptor beta chain was carried out in a study of response to subunit inactivated influenza vaccine. Regarding the study as a whole: Authors proposed each seasonal influenza vaccination draws in few new T cells.

A word on this clonotype: Its matching antigen is unknown.

TCRdb processed the RT-PCR reads anew with MiXCR; each CDR3 protein has one entry. The table shows fewer than 200,000 distinct CDR3 sequences, with around 9% occurring only once. The V gene's germline CDR1 is LNHDA and CDR2 SQIVND (reference sequence). The germline V and J ends were trimmed by 10 bases and 0 bases, with 10 bases remaining between them. CDR3 size: 14 residues. This sample comprised non-naive T cells sorted from PBMCs, obtained on the day of vaccination. The clonotype originates from a middle-aged man who received an inactivated influenza vaccine. V and J are TRBV19 and TRBJ2-6, with D tentatively TRBD2 (5 bases). CDR3 nucleotide sequence: TGTGCCACCGAAGGAGGCTCTGGGGCCAACGTCCTGACTTTC. This sequence encodes CATEGGSGANVLTF.